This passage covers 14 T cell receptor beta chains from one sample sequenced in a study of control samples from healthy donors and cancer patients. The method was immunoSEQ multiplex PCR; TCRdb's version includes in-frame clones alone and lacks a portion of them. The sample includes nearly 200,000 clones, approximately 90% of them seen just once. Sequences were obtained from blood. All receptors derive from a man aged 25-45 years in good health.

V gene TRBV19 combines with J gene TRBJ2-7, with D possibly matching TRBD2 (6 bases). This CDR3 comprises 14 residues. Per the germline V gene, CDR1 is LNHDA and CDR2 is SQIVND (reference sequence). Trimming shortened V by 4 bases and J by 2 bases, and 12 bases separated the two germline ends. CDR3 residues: CASSRRDGAYEQYF. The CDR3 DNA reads TGTGCCAGTAGTAGGCGGGACGGAGCCTACGAGCAGTACTTC.

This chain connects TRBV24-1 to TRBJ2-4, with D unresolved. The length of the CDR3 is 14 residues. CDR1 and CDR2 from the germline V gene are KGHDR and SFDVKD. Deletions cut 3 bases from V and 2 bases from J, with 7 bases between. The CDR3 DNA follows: TGTGCCACCAGTGATCCCGAACCCAAAAACATTCAGTACTTC. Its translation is CATSDPEPKNIQYF.

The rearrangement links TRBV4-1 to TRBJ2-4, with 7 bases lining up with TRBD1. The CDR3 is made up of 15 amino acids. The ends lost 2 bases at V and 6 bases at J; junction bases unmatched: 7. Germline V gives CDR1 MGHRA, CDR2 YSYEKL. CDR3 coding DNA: TGCGCCAGCAGCCAAAAGACAGGGTTGGGAAACATTCAGTACTTC. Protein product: CASSQKTGLGNIQYF.

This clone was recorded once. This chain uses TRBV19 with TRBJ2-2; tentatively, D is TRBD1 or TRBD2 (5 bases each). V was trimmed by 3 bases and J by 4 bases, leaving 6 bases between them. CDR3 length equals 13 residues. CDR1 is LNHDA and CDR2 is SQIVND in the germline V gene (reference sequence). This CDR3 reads CASSIGGTGELFF. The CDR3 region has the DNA TGTGCCAGTAGTATTGGGGGCACCGGGGAGCTGTTTTTT. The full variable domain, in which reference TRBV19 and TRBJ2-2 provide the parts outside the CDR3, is DGGITQSPKYLFRKEGQNVTLSCEQNLNHDAMYWYRQDPGQGLRLIYYSQIVNDFQKGDIAEGYSVSREKKESFPLTVTSAQKNPTAFYLCASSIGGTGELFFGEGSRLTVL.

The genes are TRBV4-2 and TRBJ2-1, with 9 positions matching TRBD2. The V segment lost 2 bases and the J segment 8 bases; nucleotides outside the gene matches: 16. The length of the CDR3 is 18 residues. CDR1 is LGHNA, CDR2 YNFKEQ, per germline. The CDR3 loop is CASSQYNMAGGLLDEQFF. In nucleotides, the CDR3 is TGTGCCAGCAGCCAATATAATATGGCGGGGGGGCTGCTGGATGAGCAGTTCTTC.

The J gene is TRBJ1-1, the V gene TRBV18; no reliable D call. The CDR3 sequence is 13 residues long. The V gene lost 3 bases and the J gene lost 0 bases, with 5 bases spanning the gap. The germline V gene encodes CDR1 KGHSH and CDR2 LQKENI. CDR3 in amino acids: CASSPLMNTEAFF. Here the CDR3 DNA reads TGTGCCAGCTCACCTTTGATGAACACTGAAGCTTTCTTT.

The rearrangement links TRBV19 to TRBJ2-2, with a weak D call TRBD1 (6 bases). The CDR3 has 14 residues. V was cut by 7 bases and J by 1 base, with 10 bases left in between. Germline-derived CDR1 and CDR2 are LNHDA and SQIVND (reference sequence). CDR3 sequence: CASTPGQNTGELFF. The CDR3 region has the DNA TGTGCCAGTACCCCGGGACAGAACACCGGGGAGCTGTTTTTT.

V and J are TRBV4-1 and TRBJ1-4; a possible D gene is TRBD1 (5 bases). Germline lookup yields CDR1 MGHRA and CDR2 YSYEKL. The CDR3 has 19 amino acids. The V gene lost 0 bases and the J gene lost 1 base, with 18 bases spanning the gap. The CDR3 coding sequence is TGCGCCAGCAGCCAAGATTGGGGGTGGGATGTCGAAACTAATGAAAAACTGTTTTTT. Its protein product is CASSQDWGWDVETNEKLFF.

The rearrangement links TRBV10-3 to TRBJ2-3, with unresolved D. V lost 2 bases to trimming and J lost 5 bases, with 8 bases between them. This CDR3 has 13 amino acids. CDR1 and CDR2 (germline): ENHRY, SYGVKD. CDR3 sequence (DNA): TGTGCCATCAGTGAGGTACGCTTAGATACGCAGTATTTT. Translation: CAISEVRLDTQYF.

The CDR3, as DNA: TGTGCCAGCAGTGACCCCCGTGTACGAGGGGGCGAGACCCAGTACTTC. Translating gives CASSDPRVRGGETQYF. The rearrangement joins TRBV2 to TRBJ2-5; TRBD1 matches at 7 bases. Trimming took 3 bases from V and 5 from J; bases not matched to a gene: 12. The germline V gene encodes CDR1 SNHLY and CDR2 FYNNEI. The CDR3 extends over 16 amino acids.

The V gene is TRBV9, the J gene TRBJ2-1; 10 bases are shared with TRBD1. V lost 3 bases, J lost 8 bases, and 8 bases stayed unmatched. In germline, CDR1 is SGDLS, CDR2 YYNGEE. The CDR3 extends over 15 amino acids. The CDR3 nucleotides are TGTGCCAGCAGCGCGGCCGGGACAGGGGTGGATGAGCAGTTCTTC. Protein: CASSAAGTGVDEQFF. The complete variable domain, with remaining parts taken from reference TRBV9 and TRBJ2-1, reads DSGVTQTPKHLITATGQRVTLRCSPRSGDLSVYWYQQSLDQGLQFLIQYYNGEERAKGNILERFSAQQFPDLHSELNLSSLELGDSALYFCASSAAGTGVDEQFFGPGTRLTVL.

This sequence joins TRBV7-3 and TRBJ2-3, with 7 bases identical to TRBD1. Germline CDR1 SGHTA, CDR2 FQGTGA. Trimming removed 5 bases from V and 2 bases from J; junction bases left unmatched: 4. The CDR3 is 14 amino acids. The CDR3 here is CASSVQGPTDTQYF. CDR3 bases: TGTGCCAGCAGCGTACAGGGGCCCACAGATACGCAGTATTTT. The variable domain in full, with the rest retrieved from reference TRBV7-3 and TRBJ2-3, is GAGVSQTPSNKVTEKGKYVELRCDPISGHTALYWYRQSLGQGPEFLIYFQGTGAADDSGLPNDRFFAVRPEGSVSTLKIQRTERGDSAVYLCASSVQGPTDTQYFGPGTRLTVL.

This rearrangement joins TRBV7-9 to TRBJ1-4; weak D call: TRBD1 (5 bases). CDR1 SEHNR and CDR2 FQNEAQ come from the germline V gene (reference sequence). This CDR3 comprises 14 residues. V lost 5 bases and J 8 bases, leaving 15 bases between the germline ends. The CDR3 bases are TGTGCCAGCAGCCACGGACAAGGGAGGGAAAAACTGTTTTTT. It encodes CASSHGQGREKLFF.

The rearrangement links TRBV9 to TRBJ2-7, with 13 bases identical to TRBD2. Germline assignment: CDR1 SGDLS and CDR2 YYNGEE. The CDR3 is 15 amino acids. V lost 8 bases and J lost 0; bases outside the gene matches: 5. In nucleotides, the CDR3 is TGTGCCAGGACTAGCGGGGGGCCTAGCTCCTACGAGCAGTACTTC. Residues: CARTSGGPSSYEQYF.